The 22 T cell receptor beta chains given below trace back to one sample, sequenced in a study of T cell repertoires in cytomegalovirus infection. TCRdb recomputed calls from the reads with MiXCR, one row per CDR3 protein. The table has 300,000 to 400,000 distinct CDR3 sequences, roughly 25% seen once. These TCRs' antigens remain unknown. Sequenced material: cultured PBMCs, taken from culture after CMV antigen stimulation. Source of these receptors: a human donor in good health (CMV status not recorded). Some clones in this sample may be carry-over from other donors' samples.

This clonotype appeared many times. This sequence joins TRBV7-2 and TRBJ2-7, with a possible D match to TRBD1 (5 bases). The V end lost 5 bases, the J end lost 2 bases, and 10 bases lay between the germline ends. The CDR3 totals 13 residues. Germline-derived CDR1 and CDR2 are SGHTA and FQGNSA. The CDR3 DNA reads TGTGCCAGCAGCCTCGACAGCGCCTACGAGCAGTACGTC. Translated, it gives CASSLDSAYEQYV.

This clonotype was picked up many times. The gene calls are TRBV24-1 and TRBJ2-3; TRBD1 matches 8 bases. This CDR3 is built from 16 residues. Germline values: CDR1 KGHDR, CDR2 SFDVKD. After removal of 3 bases from V and 2 bases from J, the junction contained 6 bases not matched to a gene. DNA of the CDR3: TGTGCCACCAGTGATCGAAGGACAGGGCCCACAGATACGCAGTATTTT. Protein sequence: CATSDRRTGPTDTQYF.

This clonotype was seen a few times. The chain links TRBV29-1 to TRBJ1-2, with a weak D call TRBD1 (6 bases). This CDR3 contains 12 residues. Per the germline V gene, CDR1 is SQVTM and CDR2 is ANQGSEA. The germline V and J ends were trimmed by 6 bases and 5 bases, with 13 bases remaining between them. In nucleotides, the CDR3 is TGCAGCGTGGTGGATACAGGGTATGGCTACACCTTC. Translating it yields CSVVDTGYGYTF.

This clonotype was observed at least ten times. This chain uses TRBV7-2 with TRBJ2-3; D is uncertain. V lost 4 bases and J 1 base, leaving 18 bases between the germline ends. Per the germline V gene, CDR1 is SGHTA and CDR2 is FQGNSA. The CDR3 runs to 17 residues. This chain's CDR3 is CASSSQPPGGGTDTQYF. CDR3 sequence (DNA): TGTGCCAGCAGCTCCCAACCACCGGGTGGGGGCACAGATACGCAGTATTTT.

The gene calls are TRBV6-1 and TRBJ2-3; 14 bases line up with TRBD2. V lost 7 bases to trimming and J lost 6 bases; unmatched junction nucleotides: 9. Germline lookup yields CDR1 MNHNS and CDR2 SASEGT. The CDR3 contains 16 residues. CDR3: CASIDTTSGRADTQYF. The CDR3 region has the DNA TGTGCCAGCATAGACACGACTAGCGGGAGGGCTGATACGCAGTATTTT.

This clonotype was counted between two and nine times. The chain is built from TRBV11-3 and TRBJ1-1; D not resolved. Looked up from germline, CDR1 is SGHNT and CDR2 is YENEEA. Deletions cut 3 bases from V and 0 bases from J, with 8 bases between. CDR3 length equals 14 residues. For the CDR3, the DNA is TGTGCCAGCAGCTTTACGAACATGAACACTGAAGCTTTCTTT. Translated: CASSFTNMNTEAFF.

The chain combines TRBV18 with TRBJ1-3, with D perhaps matching TRBD1 (5 bases). Deletions cut 5 bases from V and 0 bases from J, with 8 bases between. CDR3 length: 14 residues. Germline CDR1 KGHSH, CDR2 LQKENI. Here the CDR3 DNA reads TGTGCCAGCTCATCAGGGAGCTCTGGAAACACCATATATTTT. This translates into CASSSGSSGNTIYF. Based on the CDR3 plus reference TRBV18 and TRBJ1-3, the full variable domain is NAGVMQNPRHLVRRRGQEARLRCSPMKGHSHVYWYRQLPEEGLKFMVYLQKENIIDESGMPKERFSAEFPKEGPSILRIQQVVRGDSAAYFCASSSGSSGNTIYFGEGSWLTVV.

This chain links TRBV5-1 with TRBJ1-5, with TRBD1 identical over 8 bases. The V gene end was trimmed by 4 bases and the J gene end by 3 bases; junction bases not matched to a gene: 6. This CDR3 contains 15 residues. Germline lookup yields CDR1 SGHRS and CDR2 YFSETQ. The CDR3 DNA sequence: TGCGCCAGCAGCGCGGACAGGGTTTACAATCAGCCCCAGCATTTT. Translation gives CASSADRVYNQPQHF.

This chain links TRBV5-1 with TRBJ2-2; D is ambiguous. Between the trimmed V and J ends, which lost 4 bases and 2 bases, there was a span of 15 bases. From germline, CDR1 is SGHRS and CDR2 YFSETQ. CDR3 length: 16 amino acids. The CDR3: CASSERVLANTGELFF. The DNA of the CDR3 is TGCGCCAGCAGCGAAAGGGTTCTCGCCAACACCGGGGAGCTGTTTTTT.

This clonotype was counted between two and nine times. This chain connects TRBV29-1 to TRBJ1-5, with unresolved D. Germline V gene lookup returns CDR1 SQVTM and CDR2 ANQGSEA. The length of the CDR3 is 15 residues. Trimming cost V 7 bases and J 2 bases, with 18 bases left between them. CDR3 in DNA: TGCAGCGCAACCTTTGGAACCACGGGCAATCAGCCCCAGCATTTT. The encoded protein is CSATFGTTGNQPQHF. Based on the CDR3 plus reference TRBV29-1 and TRBJ1-5, the full variable domain is SAVISQKPSRDICQRGTSLTIQCQVDSQVTMMFWYRQQPGQSLTLIATANQGSEATYESGFVIDKFPISRPNLTFSTLTVSNMSPEDSSIYLCSATFGTTGNQPQHFGDGTRLSIL.

The V gene is TRBV19, the J gene TRBJ1-6; D is perhaps TRBD1 (6 bases). CDR3 length: 15 residues. The germline V and J ends were trimmed by 7 bases and 8 bases, with 18 bases remaining between them. CDR1 and CDR2 (germline): LNHDA, SQIVND (reference sequence). The CDR3 DNA reads as TGTGCCAGTACCTCCGAGGGGGTCGGGGATTCACCCCTCCACTTT. Its protein is CASTSEGVGDSPLHF.

The chain links TRBV20-1 to TRBJ2-7; 10 nucleotides agree with TRBD2. V gave up 2 bases and J gave up 8 bases; unmatched junction bases: 12. CDR3 size: 15 residues. Germline assignment: CDR1 DFQATT and CDR2 SNEGSKA (reference sequence). CDR3 sequence: CSARLAGEFNLKQYV. The CDR3 DNA sequence: TGCAGTGCTAGACTAGCGGGAGAGTTTAATCTCAAGCAGTACGTC.

The V and J genes are TRBV20-1 and TRBJ2-7, with D maybe TRBD2 (6 bases). Per the germline V gene, CDR1 is DFQATT and CDR2 is SNEGSKA (reference sequence). The CDR3 has 13 residues. Trimming cost V 2 bases and J 2 bases, with 10 bases left between them. The CDR3 DNA reads TGCAGTGCTAGATCGGGACTTACCTACGAGCAGTACGTC. It is translated as CSARSGLTYEQYV.

This clonotype was counted many times. V gene TRBV29-1 combines with J gene TRBJ2-1; D tentatively reads TRBD1 or TRBD2 (5 bases each). Per the germline V gene, CDR1 is SQVTM and CDR2 is ANQGSEA. The CDR3 has 15 residues. With 2 bases removed from V and 9 bases from J, the gap between germline ends came to 20 bases. CDR3 loop: CSVERSRGSSGEQFF. The CDR3 DNA reads as TGCAGCGTTGAAAGGAGCCGGGGCTCTTCGGGTGAGCAGTTCTTC.

This chain uses TRBV4-3 with TRBJ2-2, with 7 positions matching TRBD2. V lost 5 bases, J lost 0 bases, and 6 bases stayed unmatched. Germline CDR1 and CDR2: LGHNA and YSLEER. The CDR3 is 16 residues long. The DNA for the CDR3 is TGCGCCAGCAGCAGGGGCGGGGGAGCGAACACCGGGGAGCTGTTTTTT. This gives the protein CASSRGGGANTGELFF.

This clonotype was picked up a small number of times. CDR3 loop: CATSTYEQYF. The CDR3 region has the DNA TGTGCCACCAGCACCTACGAGCAGTACTTC. The chain carries TRBV24-1 and TRBJ2-7; D is unresolved. Between the trimmed V and J ends, which lost 7 bases and 2 bases, there was a span of 2 bases. This CDR3 region has 10 residues. The germline V gene has CDR1 KGHDR and CDR2 SFDVKD.

This clonotype was detected ten times or more. The chain recombines TRBV7-2 with TRBJ2-1; 10 bases are shared with TRBD2. CDR1 is SGHTA, CDR2 FQGNSA, per germline. With V trimmed by 4 bases and J by 6 bases, 0 bases remained unmatched. The CDR3 consists of 13 residues. CDR3 in amino acids: CASSWTSGNEQFF. The CDR3 bases are TGTGCCAGCAGCTGGACTAGCGGCAATGAGCAGTTCTTC.

This clonotype turned up a few times. The chain combines TRBV6-2 or TRBV6-3 with TRBJ2-1, with D unresolved. Germline values: CDR1 MNHEY, CDR2 SVGEGT. This CDR3 has 14 amino acids. V shed 4 bases and J shed 0 bases, with 7 bases lying between them. CDR3 sequence: CASSSTNSYNEQFF. CDR3 nucleotide sequence: TGTGCCAGCAGTTCTACTAACTCCTACAATGAGCAGTTCTTC.

There are a few counts of this clonotype. The chain is built from TRBV4-3 and TRBJ2-2; the match to TRBD1 covers 9 bases. The CDR3 contains 19 residues. The V gene end was trimmed by 0 bases and the J gene end by 0 bases; junction bases not matched to a gene: 8. The germline V gene encodes CDR1 LGHNA and CDR2 YSLEER. This chain's CDR3 is CASSQDTGQGRANTGELFF. CDR3 coding DNA: TGCGCCAGCAGCCAAGATACCGGACAGGGGCGAGCGAACACCGGGGAGCTGTTTTTT.

The chain recombines TRBV6-1 with TRBJ2-2; 9 positions match TRBD1. The CDR3 covers 17 residues. V shed 5 bases and J 4 bases; nucleotides not matched to a gene: 11. The germline V gene encodes CDR1 MNHNS and CDR2 SASEGT. CDR3 sequence (DNA): TGTGCCAGCAGTAACTTCCCGGGACAGGGAGGCACCGGGGAGCTGTTTTTT. Translating gives CASSNFPGQGGTGELFF.

In this sample, this clonotype turned up many times. The genes are TRBV7-2 and TRBJ1-6, with 7 bases identical to TRBD1. The CDR3 extends over 15 amino acids. The junction had 8 bases not matched to a gene; V was cut back by 3 bases and J by 9 bases. Germline-derived CDR1 and CDR2 are SGHTA and FQGNSA. DNA for the CDR3: TGTGCCAGCAGCTTCACGACAGGGTCGGGTTCACCCCTCCACTTT. Residues: CASSFTTGSGSPLHF. Using reference TRBV7-2 and TRBJ1-6 for the parts outside the CDR3, the full variable domain is GAGVSQSPSNKVTEKGKDVELRCDPISGHTALYWYRQSLGQGLEFLIYFQGNSAPDKSGLPSDRFSAERTGGSVSTLTIQRTQQEDSAVYLCASSFTTGSGSPLHFGNGTRLTVT.

CDR3 sequence reads: CATSREQGFHEQYF. CDR3 in DNA: TGTGCCACCAGCAGAGAACAGGGTTTCCACGAGCAGTACTTC. This chain links TRBV15 with TRBJ2-7, with a tentative D call TRBD1 (6 bases). Trimming stripped 0 bases from V and 5 bases from J, with 11 bases between. CDR3 size: 14 residues. Germline V gene data show CDR1 as LNHNV and CDR2 as YYDKDF (reference sequence).